Listed below are T cell receptor beta chains from one sample, sequenced in a study of CD8 T cells in acute hepatitis C reinfection. TCRdb keeps only in-frame clones here, not all; method: immunoSEQ multiplex PCR. The table has 2,500 or so clones, over 60% seen once. Specimen: HCV NS3-1073 tetramer-sorted CD8+ T cells from PBMCs, collected at follow-up. The receptors come from a middle-aged man who spontaneously cleared hepatitis C infection. Each CDR3 is given without its conserved first and last residue.

j_call cdr3_length v_call cdr3_aa
TRBJ2-5 10 TRBV10-3 AISEPRETQY
TRBJ1-6 15 TRBV28 ASSLLDSLSTNSPLH
TRBJ2-2 13 TRBV11-2 ASSDGQGYTGELF
TRBJ2-5 12 TRBV7-2 ASSLLAGPDTQY
TRBJ2-1 9 TRBV30 AWTDYNEQF
TRBJ2-2 11 TRBV6-9 ASSYSLSGELF
TRBJ2-1 9 TRBV9 ASSSAGEQF
TRBJ1-2 9 TRBV30 AWSQGDGYT
TRBJ2-3 16 TRBV11-3 ASSLEPSLAGGGDTQY
TRBJ1-1 12 TRBV9 ASSVAYRGTEAF
TRBJ1-2 13 TRBV19 ASRAAGAVMYGYT
TRBJ1-5 13 TRBV27 ASSLRRGRNQPQH
TRBJ1-3 11 TRBV6-1 ASILPGTNTIY
TRBJ2-2 15 TRBV5-1 ASTVEGQGLNTGELF
TRBJ2-7 14 TRBV5-1 ASSLTEGLAIYEQY